The 14 T cell receptor beta chains listed next were all sequenced from one sample in a study of tumor-infiltrating lymphocytes in oesophageal squamous cell carcinoma. TCRdb ran MiXCR on the PCR reads and lists one entry per CDR3 protein. The sample gives about 21,000 distinct CDR3 sequences, about 35% of which show up once; about an eighth is in the top ten. Source material: esophageal tumor tissue. Receptors were obtained from a male donor with esophageal squamous cell carcinoma.

V gene TRBV6-1 combines with J gene TRBJ2-1, with D uncertain. CDR3 length: 12 residues. The V and J ends lost 5 bases and 5 bases respectively, with 7 bases between them. Per the germline V gene, CDR1 is MNHNS and CDR2 is SASEGT. CDR3 loop: CASSYGHNEQFF. CDR3 DNA: TGTGCCAGCAGTTACGGCCACAATGAGCAGTTCTTC.

The chain links TRBV4-1 to TRBJ2-5; no definite D call. The J call may be in error: the DNA end matches TRBJ2-7 better. Germline loops: CDR1 MGHRA, CDR2 YSYEKL. The CDR3 covers 15 residues. CDR3 protein: CASSQSLESPYEQYF. CDR3 nucleotide sequence: TGCGCCAGCAGCCAGTCGTTGGAGTCCCCTTACGAGCAGTACTTC.

At least ten counts were recorded for this clonotype. V gene TRBV5-1 combines with J gene TRBJ2-2; 16 bases align to TRBD2. The V gene's germline CDR1 is SGHRS and CDR2 YFSETQ. V shed 4 bases and J 7 bases; nucleotides not matched to a gene: 16. The CDR3 spans 20 residues. The CDR3 region is CASSLGLAGGRGGPFGELFF. The CDR3 nucleotides read TGCGCCAGCAGCCTGGGACTAGCGGGAGGGCGCGGAGGGCCATTCGGGGAGCTGTTTTTT.

The chain links TRBV6-1 to TRBJ2-3; tentative D call: TRBD2 (6 bases). The CDR3 length is 13 residues. V was shortened by 5 bases and J by 6 bases, with 12 bases between the two germline ends. CDR1 is MNHNS and CDR2 is SASEGT in the germline V gene. In DNA, the CDR3 is TGTGCCAGCAGTACCGGGAGCGCGGATACGCAGTATTTT. Translated: CASSTGSADTQYF.

Only a few counts were recorded for this clonotype. Compared with germline, one end of the junction differs, possibly owing to a read error. The gene calls are TRBV7-7 and TRBJ2-1; 9 nucleotides align to TRBD2. CDR1 and CDR2 from the germline V gene are SSHAT and FNYEAQ (reference sequence). The CDR3 is 16 residues long. DNA for the CDR3: TGTGCTAGCAGTCCGATCGGACTAGCGCCTAACAATGAGCAGTTCTTC. Protein: CASSPIGLAPNNEQFF.

Details on this clonotype: The CDR3 carries no conserved terminal phenylalanine or tryptophan, so it likely arises from a read error. The DNA is left out, because the CDR3 cannot be placed on it with certainty; the CDR3 is given as TCRdb lists it. The rearrangement links TRBV7-6 to TRBJ2-7; the tabulated D call, TRBD2, remains unverified against the DNA. The CDR3 adds up to 18 amino acids, both ends counted. Per germline, CDR1 SGHVS and CDR2 FNYEAQ. CDR3 loop: CVTRRASGRGGNEQFFGS.

V is TRBV12-3 or TRBV12-4 and J is TRBJ2-5; D is undetermined. Trimming removed 3 bases at V and 11 bases at J, with 22 bases between. This CDR3 contains 15 residues. CDR3 sequence reads: CASSFGDGTYNEQYF. DNA for the CDR3: TGTGCCAGCAGTTTCGGTGACGGCACCTACAATGAGCAGTACTTC.

This clonotype has ten or more counts. A read error is possible here, since a much larger clone lies one base away. The chain links TRBV7-6 to TRBJ2-7, with D perhaps given as TRBD1 or TRBD2 (7 bases each). Germline values: CDR1 SGHVS, CDR2 FNYEAQ. The V gene lost 5 bases and the J gene lost 7 bases, with 12 bases spanning the gap. This CDR3 region has 12 residues. The CDR3 protein is CASSQGGDEQYF. In DNA form, the CDR3 reads TGTGCCAGCAGCCAGGGGGGGGATGAGCAGTACTTC.

The J gene is TRBJ1-1, the V gene TRBV10-2, with D tentatively TRBD1 (5 bases). The CDR3 runs 14 residues. Germline V lookup: CDR1 WSHSY, CDR2 SAAADI. The germline V and J ends were trimmed by 6 bases and 4 bases, with 15 bases remaining between them. DNA for the CDR3: TGCGCCAGCAGGGGACTGACTATGAGCACTGAAGCTTTCTTT. It translates to CASRGLTMSTEAFF.

This clonotype was seen many times. The rearrangement links TRBV5-8 to TRBJ1-2; the D is unclear. Trimming removed 5 bases at V and 8 bases at J, with 16 bases between. The CDR3 sequence is 13 residues long. In germline, CDR1 is SGHTS, CDR2 YDEGEE. This CDR3 reads CASSVPNGWGYTF. As DNA, the CDR3 is TGTGCCAGCAGTGTCCCCAACGGGTGGGGCTACACCTTC.

This rearrangement joins TRBV7-9 to TRBJ2-7; 10 nucleotides line up with TRBD2. The V and J ends lost 4 bases and 3 bases, in that order; junction bases with no gene match: 9. Germline V gene sequence: CDR1 SEHNR, CDR2 FQNEAQ (reference sequence). CDR3 length equals 16 residues. CDR3 region: CASSSDSGRIRYEQYF. The DNA for the CDR3 is TGTGCCAGCAGCTCCGATAGCGGGAGGATCCGCTACGAGCAGTACTTC.

In this sample, this clonotype turned up many times. A much larger clone sits a single nucleotide away, making a read error possible. The V call is TRBV6-1, the J call TRBJ2-5; D uncertain. The length of the CDR3 is 15 residues. Trimming pared 1 base from V and 11 bases from J, leaving 20 bases between. Germline CDR1 is MNHNS and CDR2 is SASEGT. The CDR3 loop is CASSEGWEGPHEQYF. CDR3 sequence (DNA): TGTGCCAGCAGTGAAGGTTGGGAAGGTCCCCATGAGCAGTACTTC.

At least ten counts were recorded for this clonotype. This chain joins TRBV24-1 and TRBJ2-2; 7 bases fit TRBD1. The germline CDR1 and CDR2 sequences are KGHDR and SFDVKD. CDR3 length: 17 amino acids. With V trimmed by 3 bases and J by 3 bases, 9 bases remained unmatched. The DNA of the CDR3 is TGTGCCACCAGTGATGGGTTTCCGGGACAGCACACCGGGGAGCTGTTTTTT. It codes for CATSDGFPGQHTGELFF.

This clonotype was recorded at least ten times. The chain carries TRBV24-1 and TRBJ2-2; 16 bases are shared with TRBD2. V trimming: 7 bases; J trimming: 4 bases; junction bases outside the gene matches: 5. This CDR3 has 17 amino acids. Looked up from germline, CDR1 is KGHDR and CDR2 is SFDVKD. The CDR3 loop is CATSPGLAGGGTGELFF. The CDR3 coding sequence is TGTGCCACCAGCCCGGGACTAGCGGGAGGGGGCACCGGGGAGCTGTTTTTT.